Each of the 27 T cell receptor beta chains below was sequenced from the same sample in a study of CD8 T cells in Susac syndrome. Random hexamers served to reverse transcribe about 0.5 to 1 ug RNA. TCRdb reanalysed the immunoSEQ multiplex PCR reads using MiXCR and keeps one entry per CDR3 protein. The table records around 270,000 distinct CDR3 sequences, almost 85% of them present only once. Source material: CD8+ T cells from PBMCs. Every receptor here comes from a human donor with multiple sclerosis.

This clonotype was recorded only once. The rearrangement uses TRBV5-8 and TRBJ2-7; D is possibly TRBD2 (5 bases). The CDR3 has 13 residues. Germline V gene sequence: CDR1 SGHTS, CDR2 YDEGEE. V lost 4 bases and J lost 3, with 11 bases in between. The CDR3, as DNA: TGTGCCAGCAGCCAGACTACCTTCTACGAGCAGTACTTC. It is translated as CASSQTTFYEQYF.

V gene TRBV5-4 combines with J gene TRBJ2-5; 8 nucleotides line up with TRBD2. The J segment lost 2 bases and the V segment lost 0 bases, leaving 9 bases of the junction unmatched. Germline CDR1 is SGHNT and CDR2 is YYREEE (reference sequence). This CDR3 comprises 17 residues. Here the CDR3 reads CASSLAFGGRNQETQYF. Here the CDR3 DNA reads TGTGCCAGCAGCTTGGCCTTCGGCGGGAGGAATCAAGAGACCCAGTACTTC.

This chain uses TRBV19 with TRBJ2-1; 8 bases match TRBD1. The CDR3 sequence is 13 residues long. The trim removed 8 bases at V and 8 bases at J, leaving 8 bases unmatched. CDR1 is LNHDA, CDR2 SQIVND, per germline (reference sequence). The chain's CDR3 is CASATGADDEQFF. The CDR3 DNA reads TGTGCCAGTGCGACAGGGGCGGACGATGAGCAGTTCTTC.

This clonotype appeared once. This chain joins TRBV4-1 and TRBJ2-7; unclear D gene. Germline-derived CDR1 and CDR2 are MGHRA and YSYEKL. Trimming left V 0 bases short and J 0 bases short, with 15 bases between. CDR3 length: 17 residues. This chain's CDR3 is CASSQDQVAASSYEQYF. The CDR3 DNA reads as TGCGCCAGCAGCCAAGATCAGGTAGCAGCTAGCTCCTACGAGCAGTACTTC.

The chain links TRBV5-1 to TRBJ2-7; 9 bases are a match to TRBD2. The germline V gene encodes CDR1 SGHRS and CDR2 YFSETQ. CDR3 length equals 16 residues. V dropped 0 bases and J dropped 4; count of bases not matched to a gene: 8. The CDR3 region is CASSLDSGRAHYEQYF. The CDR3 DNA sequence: TGCGCCAGCAGCTTGGATAGCGGGAGAGCCCATTACGAGCAGTACTTC.

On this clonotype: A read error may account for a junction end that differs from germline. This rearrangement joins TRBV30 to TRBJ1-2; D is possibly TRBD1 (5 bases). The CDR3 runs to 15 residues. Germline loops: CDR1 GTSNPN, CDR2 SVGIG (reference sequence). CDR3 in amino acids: CARSETGTEVYGYTF. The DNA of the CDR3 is TGTGCCCGGAGTGAGACCGGGACGGAGGTCTATGGCTACACCTTC.

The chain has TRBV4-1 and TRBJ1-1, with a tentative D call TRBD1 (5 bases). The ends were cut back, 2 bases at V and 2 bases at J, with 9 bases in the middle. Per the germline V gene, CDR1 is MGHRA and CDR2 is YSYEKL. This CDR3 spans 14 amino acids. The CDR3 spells CASSQKTGNTEAFF. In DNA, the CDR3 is TGCGCCAGCAGCCAAAAAACAGGCAACACTGAAGCTTTCTTT.

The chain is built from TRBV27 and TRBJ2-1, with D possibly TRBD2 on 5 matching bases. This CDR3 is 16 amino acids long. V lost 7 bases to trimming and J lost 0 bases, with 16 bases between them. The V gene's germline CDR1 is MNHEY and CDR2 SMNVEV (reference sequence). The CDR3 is CASTAFAGYSYNEQFF. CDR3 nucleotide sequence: TGTGCCAGCACGGCCTTTGCGGGTTACTCCTACAATGAGCAGTTCTTC.

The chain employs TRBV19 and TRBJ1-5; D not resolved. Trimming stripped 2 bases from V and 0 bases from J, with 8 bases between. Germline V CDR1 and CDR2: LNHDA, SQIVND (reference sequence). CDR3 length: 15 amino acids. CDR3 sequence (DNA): TGTGCCAGTAGTATATGGGCTTATAGCAATCAGCCCCAGCATTTT. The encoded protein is CASSIWAYSNQPQHF. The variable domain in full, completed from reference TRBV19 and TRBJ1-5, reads DGGITQSPKYLFRKEGQNVTLSCEQNLNHDAMYWYRQDPGQGLRLIYYSQIVNDFQKGDIAEGYSVSREKKESFPLTVTSAQKNPTAFYLCASSIWAYSNQPQHFGDGTRLSIL.

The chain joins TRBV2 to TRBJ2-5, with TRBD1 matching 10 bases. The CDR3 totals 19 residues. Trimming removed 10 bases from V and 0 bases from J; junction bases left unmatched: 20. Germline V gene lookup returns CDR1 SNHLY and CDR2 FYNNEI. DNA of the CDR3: TGTGCCATCCCGGTCCACGAGGTCCCCGGGACAGGGGACCAAGAGACCCAGTACTTC. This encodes CAIPVHEVPGTGDQETQYF.

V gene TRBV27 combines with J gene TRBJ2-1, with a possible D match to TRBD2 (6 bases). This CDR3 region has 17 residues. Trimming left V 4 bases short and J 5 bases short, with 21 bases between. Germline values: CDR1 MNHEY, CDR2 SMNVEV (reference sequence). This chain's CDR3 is CASSSFRSGPINNEQFF. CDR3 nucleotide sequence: TGTGCCAGCAGTTCCTTTAGGAGCGGGCCGATAAACAATGAGCAGTTCTTC.

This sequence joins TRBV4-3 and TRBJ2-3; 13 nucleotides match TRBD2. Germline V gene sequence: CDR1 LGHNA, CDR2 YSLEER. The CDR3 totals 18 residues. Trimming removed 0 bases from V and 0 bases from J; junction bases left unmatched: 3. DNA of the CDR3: TGCGCCAGCAGCCAAGATCGGACTAGCGGGAGTAGCACAGATACGCAGTATTTT. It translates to CASSQDRTSGSSTDTQYF.

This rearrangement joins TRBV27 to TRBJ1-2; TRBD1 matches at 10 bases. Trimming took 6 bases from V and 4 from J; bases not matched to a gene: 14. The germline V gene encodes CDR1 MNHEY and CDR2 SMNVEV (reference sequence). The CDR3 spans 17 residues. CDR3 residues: CASRLTGPGQGIYGYTF. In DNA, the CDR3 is TGTGCCAGCAGACTAACGGGGCCGGGACAGGGGATCTATGGCTACACCTTC.

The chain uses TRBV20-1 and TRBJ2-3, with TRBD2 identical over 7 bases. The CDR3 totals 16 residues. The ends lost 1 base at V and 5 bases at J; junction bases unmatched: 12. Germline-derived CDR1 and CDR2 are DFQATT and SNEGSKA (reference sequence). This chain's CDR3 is CSARGLAGYFLDTQYF. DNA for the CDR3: TGCAGTGCTAGAGGACTAGCTGGTTATTTCTTAGATACGCAGTATTTT.

The CDR3 reads CASSQATWMIAGAKNIQYF. CDR3 bases: TGTGCCAGCAGCCAAGCGACATGGATGATAGCGGGAGCCAAAAACATTCAGTACTTC. The genes are TRBV4-2 and TRBJ2-4; 7 bases are shared with TRBD2. Germline V gene sequence: CDR1 LGHNA, CDR2 YNFKEQ. The ends lost 1 base at V and 0 bases at J; junction bases unmatched: 12. CDR3 size: 19 residues.

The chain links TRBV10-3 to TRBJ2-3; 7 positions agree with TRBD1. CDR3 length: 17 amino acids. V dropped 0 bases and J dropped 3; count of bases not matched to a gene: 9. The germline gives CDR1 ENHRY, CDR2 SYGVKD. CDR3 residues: CAISESRATGLTDTQYF. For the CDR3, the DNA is TGTGCCATCAGTGAGTCGAGGGCGACAGGGCTAACAGATACGCAGTATTTT.

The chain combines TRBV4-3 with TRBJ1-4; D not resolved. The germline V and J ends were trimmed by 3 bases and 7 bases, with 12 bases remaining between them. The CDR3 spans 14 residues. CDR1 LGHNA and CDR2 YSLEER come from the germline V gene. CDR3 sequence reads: CASSHERIGEKLFF. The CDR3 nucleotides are TGCGCCAGCAGCCACGAGCGTATCGGTGAAAAACTGTTTTTT.

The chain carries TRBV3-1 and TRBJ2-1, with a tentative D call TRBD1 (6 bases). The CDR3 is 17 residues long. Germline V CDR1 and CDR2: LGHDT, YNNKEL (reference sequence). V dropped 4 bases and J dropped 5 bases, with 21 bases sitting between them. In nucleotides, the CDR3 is TGTGCCAGCAGCCGGGTCCCACAGGGTATATTCGACAATGAGCAGTTCTTC. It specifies CASSRVPQGIFDNEQFF.

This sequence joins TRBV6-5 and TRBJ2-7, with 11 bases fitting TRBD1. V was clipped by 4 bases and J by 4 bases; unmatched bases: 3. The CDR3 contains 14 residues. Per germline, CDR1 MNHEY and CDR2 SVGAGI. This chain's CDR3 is CASSWTGGNYEQYF. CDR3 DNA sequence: TGTGCCAGCAGTTGGACAGGGGGCAATTACGAGCAGTACTTC.

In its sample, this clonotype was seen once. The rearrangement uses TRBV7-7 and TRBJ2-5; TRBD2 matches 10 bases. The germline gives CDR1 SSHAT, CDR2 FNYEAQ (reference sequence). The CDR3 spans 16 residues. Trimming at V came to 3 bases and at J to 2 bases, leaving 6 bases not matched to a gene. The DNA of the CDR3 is TGTGCCAGCAGCTTTAACAGCGGGAGGGTTCAAGAGACCCAGTACTTC. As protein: CASSFNSGRVQETQYF.

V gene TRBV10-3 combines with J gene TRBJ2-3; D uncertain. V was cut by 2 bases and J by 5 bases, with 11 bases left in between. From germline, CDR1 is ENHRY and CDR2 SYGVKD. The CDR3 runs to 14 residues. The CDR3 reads CAISELKGGDTQYF. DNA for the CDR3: TGTGCCATCAGTGAGCTCAAGGGTGGAGATACGCAGTATTTT.

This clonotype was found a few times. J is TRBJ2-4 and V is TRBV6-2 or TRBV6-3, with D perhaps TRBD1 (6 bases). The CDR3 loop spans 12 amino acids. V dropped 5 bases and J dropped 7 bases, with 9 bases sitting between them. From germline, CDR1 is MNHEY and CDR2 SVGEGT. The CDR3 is CASSPQGNIQYF. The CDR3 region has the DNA TGTGCCAGCAGTCCTCAGGGGAACATTCAGTACTTC.

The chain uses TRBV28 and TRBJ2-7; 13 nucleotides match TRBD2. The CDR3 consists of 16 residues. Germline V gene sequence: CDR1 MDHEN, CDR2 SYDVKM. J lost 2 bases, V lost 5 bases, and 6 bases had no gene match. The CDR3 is CASSTPGLAGPYEQYF. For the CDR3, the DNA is TGTGCCAGCAGTACTCCGGGACTAGCGGGACCCTACGAGCAGTACTTC.

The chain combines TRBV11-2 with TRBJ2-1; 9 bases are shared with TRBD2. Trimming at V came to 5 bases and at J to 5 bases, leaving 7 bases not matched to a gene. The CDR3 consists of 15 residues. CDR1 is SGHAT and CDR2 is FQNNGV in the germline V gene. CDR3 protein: CASSALAGIDNEQFF. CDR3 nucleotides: TGTGCCAGCAGCGCCCTAGCGGGGATTGACAATGAGCAGTTCTTC.

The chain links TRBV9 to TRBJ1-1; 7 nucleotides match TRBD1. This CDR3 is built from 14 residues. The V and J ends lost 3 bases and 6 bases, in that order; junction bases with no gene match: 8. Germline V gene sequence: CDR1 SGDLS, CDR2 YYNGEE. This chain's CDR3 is CASSAWEGAAEAFF. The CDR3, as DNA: TGTGCCAGCAGCGCTTGGGAGGGGGCTGCTGAAGCTTTCTTT.

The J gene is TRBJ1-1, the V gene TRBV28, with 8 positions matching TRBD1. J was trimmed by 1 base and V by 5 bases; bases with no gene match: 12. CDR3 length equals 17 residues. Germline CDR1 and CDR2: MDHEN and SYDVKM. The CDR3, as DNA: TGTGCCAGCAGTCCTCCGGGACAGGAATGGGGGAACACTGAAGCTTTCTTT. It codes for CASSPPGQEWGNTEAFF.

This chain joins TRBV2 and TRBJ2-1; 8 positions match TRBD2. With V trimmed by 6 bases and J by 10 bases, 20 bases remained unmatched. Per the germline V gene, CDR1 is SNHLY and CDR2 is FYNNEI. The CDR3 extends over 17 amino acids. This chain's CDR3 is CASSALTSGTSPREQFF. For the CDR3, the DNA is TGTGCCAGCAGCGCCCTCACTTCCGGGACTAGTCCGCGCGAGCAGTTCTTC. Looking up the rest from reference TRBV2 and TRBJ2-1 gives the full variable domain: EPEVTQTPSHQVTQMGQEVILRCVPISNHLYFYWYRQILGQKVEFLVSFYNNEISEKSEIFDDQFSVERPDGSNFTLKIRSTKLEDSAMYFCASSALTSGTSPREQFFGPGTRLTVL.